This T cell receptor beta chain was identified during a study of graft-versus-host responses after intestinal transplantation. Only in-frame clones appear in the TCRdb table, and some are missing; sequencing was by immunoSEQ multiplex PCR. The repertoire holds just over 85,000 clones, with 85% to 95% as singletons. As regards this clone: What it recognizes is unknown.

Study-wide findings and caveats: Patients with graft-donor T cell macrochimerism had high graft-versus-host to host-versus-graft clonal ratios in allografts.

V lost 4 bases to trimming and J lost 6 bases, with 15 bases between them. The CDR3 is made up of 14 amino acids. The germline CDR1 and CDR2 sequences are MNHEY and SMNVEV (reference sequence). The source of this sequence is a human donor who was the organ donor for an intestinal transplant. The material was unstimulated CD8+ T cells sorted from spleen or lymph node cells, obtained before transplant. The rearrangement joins TRBV27 to TRBJ1-1; TRBD1 is a possible D gene (5 bases). The CDR3, as DNA: TGTGCCAGCAGTTGGTCGGGGGTAGGGCCTGAAGCTTTCTTT. It codes for CASSWSGVGPEAFF.